The 7 T cell receptor beta chains below all came from one sample that was sequenced in a study of spatial heterogeneity in lung cancer. Time point defined: sample taken at primary tumor resection. General study results and limits: Intratumoral expanded alpha and beta TCR counts were found to track tumor mutation counts.

Their target antigens are unknown. TCRdb re-called the 5' RACE reads with MiXCR, one entry per CDR3 protein. Seen here are around 1,200 distinct CDR3 sequences, approximately 20% observed once, and the top ten hold 41%. Sequences were derived from lung tumor tissue, sampled at surgery. These receptors all come from a male donor with early-stage non-small cell lung cancer.

By share, this clonotype counts as medium-sized. The chain has TRBV7-9 and TRBJ2-4, with 9 bases that match TRBD1. The CDR3 contains 16 residues. The V segment lost 5 bases and the J segment 7 bases; nucleotides outside the gene matches: 12. CDR1 is SEHNR, CDR2 FQNEAQ, per germline (reference sequence). The CDR3 nucleotides read TGTGCCAGCAGCAAGTTACAGGGGGCTGCGGATAACATTCAGTACTTC. Protein sequence: CASSKLQGAADNIQYF.

This clonotype has a handful of counts. For the CDR3, the DNA is TGTGCCAGCACCAAGGTCGTCTTTGGGGCCAACGTCCTGACTTTC. Translated: CASTKVVFGANVLTF. This chain uses TRBV6-1 with TRBJ2-6; D not certain. Germline-derived CDR1 and CDR2 are MNHNS and SASEGT. The germline V and J ends were trimmed by 7 bases and 3 bases, with 13 bases remaining between them. CDR3 size: 15 residues.

The genes are TRBV11-2 and TRBJ2-1; D unresolved. The CDR3 covers 11 residues. V shed 6 bases and J shed 12 bases, with 12 bases lying between them. The germline V gene has CDR1 SGHAT and CDR2 FQNNGV. CDR3 sequence: CASSLLLGQFF. The DNA for the CDR3 is TGTGCCAGCAGTCTCCTTTTAGGGCAGTTCTTC.

Ten or more counts support this clonotype. The rearrangement links TRBV5-6 to TRBJ2-1; 11 nucleotides match TRBD2. This CDR3 spans 14 amino acids. Germline V lookup: CDR1 SGHDT, CDR2 YYEEEE. V gave up 2 bases and J gave up 7 bases; unmatched junction bases: 2. CDR3 nucleotides: TGTGCCAGCAGCTTTAGCGGGAGGGATAATGAGCAGTTCTTC. Translated: CASSFSGRDNEQFF.

The chain has TRBV6-6 and TRBJ1-5, with D unresolved. Germline V lookup: CDR1 MNHNY, CDR2 SVGAGI (reference sequence). The CDR3 consists of 12 residues. Trimming took off 6 bases at V and 7 bases at J, with 10 bases between the two ends. DNA for the CDR3: TGTGCCAGCAGGGAGTTGGGGCAGCCCCAGCATTTT. This gives the protein CASRELGQPQHF.

This clonotype was recorded once. This sequence joins TRBV27 and TRBJ2-7; 8 bases map to TRBD1. V shed 5 bases and J 3 bases; nucleotides not matched to a gene: 9. CDR1 and CDR2 from the germline V gene are MNHEY and SMNVEV (reference sequence). This CDR3 is 15 amino acids long. CDR3 loop: CASSKRTGKFYEQYF. Here the CDR3 DNA reads TGTGCCAGCAGTAAACGGACAGGGAAATTCTACGAGCAGTACTTC.

This clonotype was seen more than once but under ten times. V gene TRBV11-2 combines with J gene TRBJ2-1, with 7 bases that match TRBD1. The CDR3 has 15 amino acids. Looked up from germline, CDR1 is SGHAT and CDR2 is FQNNGV. With V trimmed by 1 base and J by 10 bases, 10 bases remained unmatched. Here the CDR3 reads CASSLGVTGFLEQFF. The CDR3 bases are TGTGCCAGCAGCTTAGGCGTGACAGGGTTTTTGGAGCAGTTCTTC. The entire variable domain, with the rest obtained from reference TRBV11-2 and TRBJ2-1, is as follows: EAGVAQSPRYKIIEKRQSVAFWCNPISGHATLYWYQQILGQGPKLLIQFQNNGVVDDSQLPKDRFSAERLKGVDSTLKIQPAKLEDSAVYLCASSLGVTGFLEQFFGPGTRLTVL.